One and the same sample provided the 17 T cell receptor beta chains below, sequenced in a study of blood T cell repertoires in COVID-19 (dated by TCRdb to 2019 to 2021). The receptor library was made with the immunoSEQ multiplex PCR assay. TCRdb provides this immuneACCESS table in a form limited to in-frame rearrangements. Some clones are lacking; in checked studies, under half of them reflect an unresolved V gene, and why the rest are absent is not known. The sample has tens of thousands of clones on record, 90% of them singletons. Jointly, the top ten make up about 2.9% of the sample. The specimen sequenced was peripheral blood. The receptors shown here come from a human donor in a cohort sampled during active COVID-19.

This clone has only a few counts. The chain has TRBV5-1 and TRBJ1-2; D is possibly TRBD1 (5 bases). This CDR3 has 12 amino acids. With 2 bases removed from V and 8 bases from J, the gap between germline ends came to 10 bases. CDR1 is SGHRS and CDR2 is YFSETQ in the germline V gene. The CDR3 region has the DNA TGCGCCAGCAGCTTTGACAGTTGGGGCTACACCTTC. Translation gives CASSFDSWGYTF.

The rearrangement uses TRBV5-1 and TRBJ1-1; D may be TRBD1 (6 bases). This CDR3 is built from 14 residues. Germline V CDR1 and CDR2: SGHRS, YFSETQ. Trimming stripped 2 bases from V and 4 bases from J, with 12 bases between. CDR3 protein: CASSLQGAITEAFF. In nucleotides, the CDR3 is TGCGCCAGCAGCTTACAGGGCGCTATCACTGAAGCTTTCTTT. Supplemented by reference TRBV5-1 and TRBJ1-1, the full variable domain reads KAGVTQTPRYLIKTRGQQVTLSCSPISGHRSVSWYQQTPGQGLQFLFEYFSETQRNKGNFPGRFSGRQFSNSRSEMNVSTLELGDSALYLCASSLQGAITEAFFGQGTRLTVV.

The table lists this clone with a few counts. This chain joins TRBV6-6 and TRBJ1-5; the D gene is possibly TRBD1 (6 bases). The V end lost 7 bases, the J end lost 6 bases, and 13 bases lay between the germline ends. CDR3 length equals 13 residues. Germline V CDR1 and CDR2: MNHNY, SVGAGI (reference sequence). This chain's CDR3 is CASKGQGLQPQHF. The DNA of the CDR3 is TGTGCCAGCAAAGGGCAGGGGCTTCAGCCCCAGCATTTT.

The chain couples TRBV24-1 to TRBJ1-1; TRBD1 is a possible D gene (5 bases). The V end was cut by 3 bases, the J end by 1 base, with 17 bases between. Germline V gene lookup returns CDR1 KGHDR and CDR2 SFDVKD. This CDR3 has 17 amino acids. Here the CDR3 reads CATSDRFVRGANTEAFF. The CDR3 coding sequence is TGTGCCACCAGTGATAGGTTCGTGCGGGGCGCGAACACTGAAGCTTTCTTT.

The gene calls are TRBV5-8 and TRBJ2-1; 11 bases are shared with TRBD2. The CDR3 contains 16 residues. Germline CDR1 and CDR2: SGHTS and YDEGEE. Trimming removed 4 bases from V and 5 bases from J; junction bases left unmatched: 8. CDR3 loop: CASSPFGTSGDNEQFF. CDR3 nucleotide sequence: TGTGCCAGCAGCCCCTTCGGGACTAGCGGCGACAATGAGCAGTTCTTC. The full variable domain, rest sourced from reference TRBV5-8 and TRBJ2-1, is EAGVTQSPTHLIKTRGQQATLRCSPISGHTSVYWYQQALGLGLQFLLWYDEGEERNRGNFPPRFSGRQFPNYSSELNVNALELEDSALYLCASSPFGTSGDNEQFFGPGTRLTVL.

This sequence joins TRBV28 and TRBJ1-5, with D possibly TRBD1 on 5 matching bases. Germline V gene lookup returns CDR1 MDHEN and CDR2 SYDVKM. The CDR3 covers 15 residues. The V gene lost 1 base and the J gene lost 0 bases, with 7 bases spanning the gap. The chain's CDR3 is CASSLYDSSNQPQHF. The CDR3 DNA follows: TGTGCCAGCAGTTTATACGACAGTAGCAATCAGCCCCAGCATTTT.

V is TRBV3-1 (or the pseudogene TRBV3-2) and J is TRBJ1-1; tentatively, D is TRBD1 (5 bases). Per germline, CDR1 LGHDT and CDR2 YNNKEL (reference sequence). The CDR3 loop spans 14 amino acids. V was cut by 0 bases and J by 4 bases, with 9 bases left in between. The CDR3 DNA sequence: TGTGCCAGCAGCCAAGATCGGGGGATCACTGAAGCTTTCTTT. Protein sequence: CASSQDRGITEAFF.

V usage is TRBV25-1 and J usage is TRBJ2-7; tentative D call: TRBD1 (6 bases). Germline CDR1 is MGHDK and CDR2 is SYGVNS. The CDR3 length is 13 residues. V was clipped by 5 bases and J by 4 bases, with 12 bases between them. The CDR3 reads CASSMGARYEQYF. CDR3 nucleotides: TGTGCCAGCAGTATGGGGGCGAGGTACGAGCAGTACTTC.

The chain combines TRBV3-1 (or the pseudogene TRBV3-2) with TRBJ1-1, with 7 bases aligning to TRBD1. CDR3 length: 14 amino acids. The V and J ends lost 1 base and 5 bases, in that order; junction bases with no gene match: 4. CDR1 and CDR2 from the germline V gene are LGHDT and YNNKEL (reference sequence). The CDR3 loop reads CASSQVQGVTEAFF. CDR3 in DNA: TGTGCCAGCAGCCAAGTGCAGGGGGTGACTGAAGCTTTCTTT.

In DNA, the CDR3 is TGTGCCAGCAGCTCCAGGTCCGGACGCGGGCGAGGTCATTCACCCCTCCACTTT. Its translation: CASSSRSGRGRGHSPLHF. The chain joins TRBV11-2 to TRBJ1-6; the D is unclear. Trimming left V 4 bases short and J 8 bases short, with 24 bases between. Germline V gives CDR1 SGHAT, CDR2 FQNNGV. The CDR3 covers 18 residues. The entire variable domain, with the rest obtained from reference TRBV11-2 and TRBJ1-6, is as follows: EAGVAQSPRYKIIEKRQSVAFWCNPISGHATLYWYQQILGQGPKLLIQFQNNGVVDDSQLPKDRFSAERLKGVDSTLKIQPAKLEDSAVYLCASSSRSGRGRGHSPLHFGNGTRLTVT.

The J gene is TRBJ1-2, the V gene TRBV7-9; the D gene is possibly TRBD1 (5 bases). The CDR3 loop spans 15 amino acids. Trimming cost V 1 base and J 1 base, with 10 bases left between them. CDR1 SEHNR and CDR2 FQNEAQ come from the germline V gene (reference sequence). The DNA for the CDR3 is TGTGCCAGCAGCTTAGGCGACAGTTTTAACTATGGCTACACCTTC. Its translation is CASSLGDSFNYGYTF.

This chain connects TRBV18 to TRBJ2-2, with D unclear. Trimming removed 2 bases at V and 2 bases at J, with 15 bases between. This CDR3 is built from 17 residues. Looked up from germline, CDR1 is KGHSH and CDR2 is LQKENI. In DNA, the CDR3 is TGTGCCAGCTCACCAAGTCAGGCAGGAACAAACACCGGGGAGCTGTTTTTT. It yields the protein CASSPSQAGTNTGELFF.

The rearrangement uses TRBV6-2 or TRBV6-3 and TRBJ2-7; 11 bases align to TRBD2. CDR1 MNHEY and CDR2 SVGEGT come from the germline V gene. The CDR3 covers 16 residues. V lost 0 bases, J lost 2 bases, and 3 bases stayed unmatched. The CDR3 bases are TGTGCCAGCAGTTACTCGATACTAGCGGGGGCCTACGAGCAGTACTTC. Its translation is CASSYSILAGAYEQYF.

The chain recombines TRBV5-8 with TRBJ2-4; 9 nucleotides agree with TRBD1. V lost 6 bases, J lost 6 bases, and 10 bases stayed unmatched. This CDR3 has 15 residues. Germline CDR1 is SGHTS and CDR2 is YDEGEE. This CDR3 is CASKPGQGLLNIQYF. In DNA, the CDR3 is TGTGCCAGCAAACCGGGACAGGGACTTTTAAACATTCAGTACTTC.

The CDR3 nucleotides read TGTGCCACCAGTGATTACTCGGGAGCGGGGACTAGCGGGCTCGGGACCCAGTACTTC. Protein sequence: CATSDYSGAGTSGLGTQYF. The chain employs TRBV24-1 and TRBJ2-5; 12 nucleotides match TRBD2. The CDR3 is made up of 19 amino acids. The trim removed 2 bases at V and 7 bases at J, leaving 16 bases unmatched. Germline CDR1 is KGHDR and CDR2 is SFDVKD.

The J gene is TRBJ2-1, the V gene TRBV5-1; D not certain. CDR1 is SGHRS, CDR2 YFSETQ, per germline. The CDR3 sequence is 11 residues long. Trimming took 0 bases from V and 10 from J, leaving 5 bases between them. CDR3 DNA sequence: TGCGCCAGCAGCTTGGCGGAGGAGCAGTTCTTC. It encodes CASSLAEEQFF.

CDR3 DNA: TGTGCCAGCAGCCAAGGTGCGGGTTCTGGAAACACCATATATTTT. Translation gives CASSQGAGSGNTIYF. The J gene is TRBJ1-3, the V gene TRBV3-1 (or the pseudogene TRBV3-2); D gene uncertain. The CDR3 is 15 residues long. The germline gives CDR1 LGHDT, CDR2 YNNKEL (reference sequence). The germline V and J ends were trimmed by 1 base and 1 base, with 8 bases remaining between them.